One sample yielded the 8 T cell receptor beta chains listed below, sequenced in a study of blood T cells in healthy people across ages. It was with a sample-barcoded 5' primer and a J-beta primer mix that a second PCR of roughly 7 to 12 cycles was run. A single record per CDR3 protein comes from TCRdb applying MiXCR to the 5' RACE reads. The sample includes 650,000 to 800,000 distinct CDR3 sequences, around 42% of them seen just once. Sequencing was done on a sample of blood. These TCRs come from a man in his sixties in good health.

This clonotype showed up many times. V usage is TRBV3-1 and J usage is TRBJ2-7, with D perhaps given as TRBD1 or TRBD2 (5 bases each). Germline V gene lookup returns CDR1 LGHDT and CDR2 YNNKEL (reference sequence). The V gene lost 4 bases and the J gene lost 3 bases, with 13 bases spanning the gap. The length of the CDR3 is 14 residues. CDR3: CASSLFGTNYEQYF. The CDR3 nucleotides read TGTGCCAGCAGCCTCTTCGGGACCAACTACGAGCAGTACTTC.

The V and J genes are TRBV27 and TRBJ1-2; 9 bases agree with TRBD1. The CDR3 length is 12 residues. CDR1 and CDR2 (germline): MNHEY, SMNVEV (reference sequence). Trimming removed 6 bases from V and 8 bases from J; junction bases left unmatched: 4. For the CDR3, the DNA is TGTGCCAGCAGACAGGGGGCGAAGGGCTACACCTTC. It codes for CASRQGAKGYTF.

The rearrangement links TRBV7-2 to TRBJ2-3; 10 bases agree with TRBD2. With 2 bases clipped from V and 5 bases from J, the junction kept 7 bases outside the gene matches. The CDR3 length is 16 residues. The V gene's germline CDR1 is SGHTA and CDR2 FQGNSA. For the CDR3, the DNA is TGTGCCAGCAGCTTAAGCGGGGGGGCCGGGGGAGATACGCAGTATTTT. Residues: CASSLSGGAGGDTQYF.

This clonotype was counted a few times. The chain has TRBV20-1 and TRBJ2-5; D may be TRBD2 (6 bases). The germline CDR1 and CDR2 sequences are DFQATT and SNEGSKA (reference sequence). CDR3 size: 15 residues. Deletions cut 0 bases from V and 1 base from J, with 12 bases between. DNA of the CDR3: TGCAGTGCTAGAGATGGGGCTAGCGCCCAAGAGACCCAGTACTTC. It translates to CSARDGASAQETQYF.

J is TRBJ1-4 and V is TRBV6-2 or TRBV6-3, with 10 bases aligning to TRBD1. The germline V gene has CDR1 MNHEY and CDR2 SVGEGT. J gave up 7 bases and V 6 bases, and 2 bases lay outside the gene matches. This CDR3 has 13 amino acids. CDR3 nucleotides: TGTGCCAGCAGGCGACAGGGGGCTGAAAAACTGTTTTTT. Translating gives CASRRQGAEKLFF.

The chain joins TRBV7-3 to TRBJ2-1, with TRBD2 matching 7 bases. Germline V gene lookup returns CDR1 SGHTA and CDR2 FQGTGA. Unmatched junction bases numbered 5, after V lost 3 bases and J lost 3 bases. CDR3 size: 15 residues. CDR3 residues: CASSLEAGVYNEQFF. The CDR3 coding sequence is TGTGCCAGCAGCTTGGAGGCGGGGGTCTACAATGAGCAGTTCTTC.

This chain uses TRBV2 with TRBJ1-1, with 8 positions matching TRBD1. With V trimmed by 4 bases and J by 5 bases, 6 bases remained unmatched. The CDR3 totals 14 residues. The germline CDR1 and CDR2 sequences are SNHLY and FYNNEI. The CDR3 here is CASSAWTGRTEAFF. CDR3 coding DNA: TGTGCCAGCAGTGCTTGGACAGGGAGGACTGAAGCTTTCTTT.

A remark on this clonotype: The DNA is omitted, as the CDR3 cannot be located on it reliably, and the CDR3 follows TCRdb's listing. This chain's CDR3 is CASSLFLYSNQPQHF. The chain links TRBV7-2 to TRBJ1-5. The CDR3 extends over 15 residues, inclusive of both ends. Germline values: CDR1 SGHTA, CDR2 FQGNSA.